This T cell receptor (beta chain) was captured by sequencing in a study of beta chain features in type 1 diabetes. In the study overall: Examination spanned around 110,000,000 sorted cells from all samples. Study observations and caveats: Shorter TCRB CDR3s, moderately but significantly so, were found in Type 1 diabetes patients in all four CD4+ subsets.

As for this clone: Its matching antigen is unknown.

Expressed TCRB transcripts were sequenced after all isolated RNA was converted to cDNA. The read count averaged about 3.6 million across naive, central memory and regulatory T cell samples. The assay was immunoSEQ multiplex PCR, and TCRdb's table has in-frame clones only and misses some. The sample has 300,000 to 450,000 clones; around 10% are singletons. The CDR3 sequence is 13 residues long. Germline CDR1 is LGHNT and CDR2 is FRNRAP. Trimming left V 1 base short and J 4 bases short, with 7 bases between. Blood was collected once per donor into heparin, averaging roughly 120 mL. Sorted cells reached over 95% purity in every population.

The gene calls are TRBV12-5 and TRBJ1-1, with a weak D call TRBD1 (6 bases). The receptor's source is a man aged 25-40 years with type 1 diabetes. Source material: central memory CD4+ T cells from blood. This CDR3 is CASGLEGGTEAFF. CDR3 DNA sequence: TGTGCTAGTGGTTTGGAAGGGGGCACTGAAGCTTTCTTT.